The 22 T cell receptor beta chains below were found in one sample sequenced in a study of Tregs in tolerant kidney transplant recipients. Repertoires were generated with immunoSEQ multiplex PCR, while TCRdb's copy carries only in-frame clones and drops some. Here the sample table reports tens of thousands of clones. Sequenced material: CD8+ T cells from blood, taken before the transplant. These receptors were taken from a human donor who received a combined kidney and bone marrow transplant.

A note on this clone: Read sequence stops 3 residues before the CDR3 end, and the germline J gene provides the missing end. The J gene is TRBJ2-2, the V gene TRBV7-6; D not certain. Trimming cost V 4 bases and J 4 bases, with 4 bases left between them. The CDR3 contains 12 residues. Germline CDR1 reads SGHVS; CDR2 reads FNYEAQ. CDR3 residues: CASSSRTGELFF. CDR3 bases read: TGTGCCAGCAGCTCCCGCACCGGGGAG.

To note about this clone: Read data end 3 residues before the CDR3 end; the end is taken from the germline J gene. The rearrangement uses TRBV5-6 and TRBJ2-3; no reliable D call. Trimming cost V 2 bases and J 1 base, with 2 bases left between them. Germline lookup yields CDR1 SGHDT and CDR2 YYEEEE. The CDR3 sequence is 12 residues long. This CDR3 is CASSFGTDTQYF. Incomplete CDR3 DNA: TGTGCCAGCAGCTTCGGCACAGATACG.

CDR3: CASSTHRGSNQPQHF. The part of the CDR3 DNA that was read is TGTGCCAGTAGTACCCACAGGGGAAGCAATCAGCCC. The chain couples TRBV19 to TRBJ1-5; 7 nucleotides match TRBD1. With the read ending 3 residues before the CDR3 end, the germline J gene is used to fill in that end. The germline gives CDR1 LNHDA, CDR2 SQIVND (reference sequence). J was trimmed by 1 base and V by 4 bases; bases with no gene match: 4. CDR3 length: 15 residues. The full variable domain, with the rest looked up from reference TRBV19 and TRBJ1-5, is DGGITQSPKYLFRKEGQNVTLSCEQNLNHDAMYWYRQDPGQGLRLIYYSQIVNDFQKGDIAEGYSVSREKKESFPLTVTSAQKNPTAFYLCASSTHRGSNQPQHFGDGTRLSIL.

Turning to this clone: The sequence runs out 3 residues before the end of the CDR3; the remainder is reconstructed from the germline J gene. The genes are TRBV5-4 and TRBJ2-7, with TRBD2 identical over 8 bases. Germline CDR1 and CDR2: SGHNT and YYREEE (reference sequence). This CDR3 region has 14 residues. J was trimmed by 4 bases and V by 0 bases; bases with no gene match: 3. The covered CDR3 bases are TGTGCCAGCAGCTTGGGGGCGGGGGGATACGAG. Protein product: CASSLGAGGYE. The CDR3, in full, reads CASSLGAGGYEQYF.

A remark on this clone: The sequenced fragment ends 3 residues before the CDR3 boundary, so the rest is inferred from the germline J gene. The chain is built from TRBV7-9 and TRBJ2-7; D is unclear. CDR3 length equals 13 residues. CDR1 is SEHNR and CDR2 is FQNEAQ in the germline V gene (reference sequence). With 3 bases removed from V and 0 bases from J, the gap between germline ends came to 6 bases. This CDR3 is CASSFLNSYEQYF. The CDR3 DNA, read in part, is TGTGCCAGCAGCTTCCTAAACTCCTACGAG. The full variable domain, with the rest looked up from reference TRBV7-9 and TRBJ2-7, is DTGVSQNPRHKITKRGQNVTFRCDPISEHNRLYWYRQTLGQGPEFLTYFQNEAQLEKSRLLSDRFSAERPKGSFSTLEIQRTEQGDSAMYLCASSFLNSYEQYFGPGTRLTVT.

The DNA read from the CDR3 is TGTGCCAGCAGACCGACAGGTGGTAATTACGAG. Amino acids: CASRPTGGNYE. The entire CDR3 reads CASRPTGGNYEQYF. The V call is TRBV28, the J call TRBJ2-7, with a weak D call TRBD1 (6 bases). The read stops 3 residues short of the end of the CDR3; the missing end is completed from the germline J gene. Trimming pared 6 bases from V and 4 bases from J, leaving 16 bases between. The CDR3 spans 14 residues. Germline loops: CDR1 MDHEN, CDR2 SYDVKM.

For this clone: The observed sequence ends 3 residues before the CDR3 terminus, with the missing tail filled in from the germline J gene. The chain has TRBV5-6 and TRBJ2-1, with 8 bases identical to TRBD2. Germline CDR1 and CDR2: SGHDT and YYEEEE. This CDR3 contains 15 residues. V was pared by 6 bases and J by 8 bases, with 13 bases of the junction left unmatched. The sequenced CDR3 bases are TGTGCCAGCACCCCCTGGGGTAGCGGGAACGATGAG. Its protein is CASTPWGSGNDE. From start to end, the CDR3 is CASTPWGSGNDEQFF.

Details on this clone: The read gets to within 3 residues of the CDR3 end, and the germline J gene fills in the rest. The chain uses TRBV7-3 and TRBJ2-2, with no clear D. Trimming took off 5 bases at V and 8 bases at J, with 9 bases between the two ends. CDR3 length: 12 residues. The germline CDR1 and CDR2 sequences are SGHTA and FQGTGA. CDR3 DNA, as far as it was read: TGTGCCAGCAGCGGCATGGCTGGGGAG. Translating it yields CASSGMAGE. The entire CDR3 reads CASSGMAGELFF.

Comments on this clone: The CDR3 extends 3 residues past the end of the read, so its final part is completed from the germline J gene. This chain links TRBV5-4 with TRBJ2-2; 7 bases align to TRBD1. V lost 5 bases to trimming and J lost 3 bases; unmatched junction nucleotides: 4. The CDR3 length is 14 residues. The germline V gene encodes CDR1 SGHNT and CDR2 YYREEE (reference sequence). The CDR3 protein is CASRGQDDTGELFF. The CDR3 DNA, read in part, is TGTGCCAGCAGAGGACAGGACGACACCGGGGAG.

Partial CDR3 DNA: TGTGCCAGCAGCTTACTCCTCAGGGATGAAAAA. Translating gives CASSLLLRDEK. The whole CDR3 protein reads CASSLLLRDEKLFF. The chain carries TRBV7-2 and TRBJ1-4; weak D call: TRBD1 (5 bases). The read terminates 3 residues before the CDR3 end, so the remaining end is supplied by the germline J gene. The CDR3 is 14 amino acids. Trimming removed 2 bases at V and 6 bases at J, with 10 bases between. Germline V gives CDR1 SGHTA, CDR2 FQGNSA.

For this clone: The read ends 3 residues early relative to the CDR3; the germline J gene fills the gap. V is TRBV2 and J is TRBJ2-1, with D uncertain. The germline V gene encodes CDR1 SNHLY and CDR2 FYNNEI. Between the trimmed V and J ends, which lost 3 bases and 0 bases, there was a span of 12 bases. CDR3 length: 16 residues. Incomplete CDR3 DNA: TGTGCCAGCAGTGATCAAGTCGCTAGCTCCTACAATGAG. Amino acid sequence: CASSDQVASSYNE. The CDR3 reads in full as CASSDQVASSYNEQFF.

About this clone itself: The read terminates 3 residues ahead of where the CDR3 ends, so the germline J gene completes it. V usage is TRBV5-1 and J usage is TRBJ1-4; 11 bases line up with TRBD1. This CDR3 has 17 residues. CDR1 is SGHRS, CDR2 YFSETQ, per germline. J gave up 0 bases and V 3 bases, and 4 bases lay outside the gene matches. CDR3 bases read: TGCGCCAGCAGCTACCGGGGACAGGGGGCAACTAATGAAAAA. Amino acids: CASSYRGQGATNEK. The whole CDR3 sequence is CASSYRGQGATNEKLFF.

The covered CDR3 bases are TGCGCCAGCAGCCAGGAACTTAGCGGGAGCTCCTCCTACGAG. Its translation is CASSQELSGSSSYE. The whole CDR3 sequence is CASSQELSGSSSYEQYF. The V call is TRBV4-1, the J call TRBJ2-7; TRBD2 matches 9 bases. The CDR3 is cut off 3 residues early in the read; its end comes from the germline J gene. V shed 3 bases and J 0 bases; nucleotides not matched to a gene: 9. The V gene's germline CDR1 is MGHRA and CDR2 YSYEKL. This CDR3 is 17 amino acids long.

Comment on this clone: The read stops 3 residues short of the end of the CDR3; the missing end is completed from the germline J gene. The chain joins TRBV19 to TRBJ1-1; 10 nucleotides align to TRBD1. The CDR3 sequence is 15 residues long. Looked up from germline, CDR1 is LNHDA and CDR2 is SQIVND (reference sequence). V dropped 5 bases and J dropped 5; count of bases not matched to a gene: 8. The part of the CDR3 DNA that was read is TGTGCCAGTAGTCTACCGGGACAGGGGTTTACTGAA. This codes for CASSLPGQGFTE. The CDR3 as a whole reads CASSLPGQGFTEAFF.

A word on this clone: The read is 3 residues too short to cover the CDR3 end, so that end is filled in from the germline J gene. The V call is TRBV19, the J call TRBJ2-1; 7 bases agree with TRBD1. This CDR3 contains 16 residues. Per germline, CDR1 LNHDA and CDR2 SQIVND (reference sequence). Unmatched junction bases numbered 5, after V lost 0 bases and J lost 3 bases. CDR3 bases read: TGTGCCAGTAGTATAGAGACAGGGCCGGTCTACAATGAG. Protein: CASSIETGPVYNE. The CDR3, in full, reads CASSIETGPVYNEQFF.

As regards this clone: The missing CDR3 end, 3 residues past where the read stops, is filled in from the germline J gene. The rearrangement uses TRBV19 and TRBJ2-7; TRBD2 matches at 10 bases. Trimming took 5 bases from V and 5 from J; bases not matched to a gene: 6. Germline CDR1 reads LNHDA; CDR2 reads SQIVND (reference sequence). There are 14 residues in the CDR3. Partial CDR3 DNA: TGTGCCAGTAGTGCTAGCGGGAGTGAGAACGAG. This encodes CASSASGSENE. The whole CDR3 region reads CASSASGSENEQYF.

CDR3 in amino acids: CARTTGNNEQFF. The sequenced part of the CDR3 DNA is TGTGCCAGAACCACAGGTAACAATGAG. The chain has TRBV7-9 and TRBJ2-1; weak D call: TRBD1 (5 bases). The sequenced fragment ends 3 residues before the CDR3 boundary, so the rest is inferred from the germline J gene. The CDR3 runs to 12 residues. Germline V CDR1 and CDR2: SEHNR, FQNEAQ (reference sequence). Between the trimmed V and J ends, which lost 9 bases and 5 bases, there was a span of 11 bases.

Points on this clone: The CDR3 end falls 3 residues outside the read, so it is completed with the germline J gene. The chain employs TRBV11-1 and TRBJ2-3; 8 bases line up with TRBD1. Looked up from germline, CDR1 is SGHAT and CDR2 is FQDESV (reference sequence). The CDR3 contains 14 residues. The ends lost 5 bases at V and 3 bases at J; junction bases unmatched: 4. CDR3 sequence: CASSTGQETDTQYF. The covered CDR3 bases are TGTGCCAGCAGCACGGGACAGGAGACAGATACG. Full variable domain (outside the CDR3, taken from reference TRBV11-1 and TRBJ2-3): EAEVAQSPRYKITEKSQAVAFWCDPISGHATLYWYRQILGQGPELLVQFQDESVVDDSQLPKDRFSAERLKGVDSTLKIQPAELGDSAMYLCASSTGQETDTQYFGPGTRLTVL.

A remark on this clone: With the read ending 3 residues before the CDR3 end, the germline J gene is used to fill in that end. This chain uses TRBV20-1 with TRBJ1-1; 8 positions agree with TRBD1. The CDR3 is made up of 13 amino acids. With V trimmed by 6 bases and J by 1 base, 4 bases remained unmatched. CDR1 and CDR2 (germline): DFQATT, SNEGSKA (reference sequence). The chain's CDR3 is CSADGTGNTEAFF. The CDR3 DNA, read in part, is TGCAGTGCGGACGGGACAGGGAACACTGAA.

A word on this clone: The read stops 3 residues short of the end of the CDR3; the missing end is completed from the germline J gene. The chain uses TRBV20-1 and TRBJ1-5; possibly TRBD1 for D (5 bases). This CDR3 spans 14 amino acids. Germline assignment: CDR1 DFQATT and CDR2 SNEGSKA (reference sequence). Deletions cut 7 bases from V and 2 bases from J, with 15 bases between. CDR3 loop: CSDKGDYGNQPQHF. The part of the CDR3 DNA that was read is TGCAGTGATAAAGGGGATTATGGCAATCAGCCC.

In regard to this clone: Read coverage stops 3 residues before the CDR3 terminus; the germline J gene supplies the remainder. This sequence joins TRBV5-1 and TRBJ2-2; D remains unclear. Trimming pared 7 bases from V and 5 bases from J, leaving 15 bases between. Germline values: CDR1 SGHRS, CDR2 YFSETQ. The CDR3 sequence is 14 residues long. The CDR3: CASCLELRTGELFF. The DNA read from the CDR3 is TGCGCCAGCTGTCTAGAGTTGAGAACCGGGGAG. The full variable domain, rest sourced from reference TRBV5-1 and TRBJ2-2, is KAGVTQTPRYLIKTRGQQVTLSCSPISGHRSVSWYQQTPGQGLQFLFEYFSETQRNKGNFPGRFSGRQFSNSRSEMNVSTLELGDSALYLCASCLELRTGELFFGEGSRLTVL.

Points on this clone: The DNA ends 3 residues before the CDR3 does, and the rest of the CDR3 is filled in from the germline J gene. This chain joins TRBV13 and TRBJ2-2; 8 positions agree with TRBD1. The CDR3 spans 15 residues. The trim removed 4 bases at V and 5 bases at J, leaving 6 bases unmatched. Per germline, CDR1 PRHDT and CDR2 FYEKMQ (reference sequence). Incomplete CDR3 DNA: TGTGCCAGCAGCTACGACAGGGGAGGAACCGGGGAG. Protein: CASSYDRGGTGE. In full, the CDR3 is CASSYDRGGTGELFF. The whole variable domain, filled in from reference TRBV13 and TRBJ2-2, reads AAGVIQSPRHLIKEKRETATLKCYPIPRHDTVYWYQQGPGQDPQFLISFYEKMQSDKGSIPDRFSAQQFSDYHSELNMSSLELGDSALYFCASSYDRGGTGELFFGEGSRLTVL.